Included here is one T cell receptor (beta chain) sequence, with context. This sample is part of a study of control samples from healthy donors and cancer patients. Assay used: immunoSEQ multiplex PCR; TCRdb lists only in-frame clones, some missing. The sample lists roughly 98,000 clones; roughly 86% were seen once. Trimming removed 2 bases at V and 7 bases at J, with 6 bases between. This CDR3 region has 13 residues. This clonotype originated in a woman aged 60-70 years in good health. The V gene is TRBV12-3 or TRBV12-4, the J gene TRBJ1-6; D is ambiguous. Sequenced: blood. CDR3 loop: CASSLPGNSPLHF. The CDR3 region has the DNA TGTGCCAGCAGTTTACCCGGGAATTCACCCCTCCACTTT.